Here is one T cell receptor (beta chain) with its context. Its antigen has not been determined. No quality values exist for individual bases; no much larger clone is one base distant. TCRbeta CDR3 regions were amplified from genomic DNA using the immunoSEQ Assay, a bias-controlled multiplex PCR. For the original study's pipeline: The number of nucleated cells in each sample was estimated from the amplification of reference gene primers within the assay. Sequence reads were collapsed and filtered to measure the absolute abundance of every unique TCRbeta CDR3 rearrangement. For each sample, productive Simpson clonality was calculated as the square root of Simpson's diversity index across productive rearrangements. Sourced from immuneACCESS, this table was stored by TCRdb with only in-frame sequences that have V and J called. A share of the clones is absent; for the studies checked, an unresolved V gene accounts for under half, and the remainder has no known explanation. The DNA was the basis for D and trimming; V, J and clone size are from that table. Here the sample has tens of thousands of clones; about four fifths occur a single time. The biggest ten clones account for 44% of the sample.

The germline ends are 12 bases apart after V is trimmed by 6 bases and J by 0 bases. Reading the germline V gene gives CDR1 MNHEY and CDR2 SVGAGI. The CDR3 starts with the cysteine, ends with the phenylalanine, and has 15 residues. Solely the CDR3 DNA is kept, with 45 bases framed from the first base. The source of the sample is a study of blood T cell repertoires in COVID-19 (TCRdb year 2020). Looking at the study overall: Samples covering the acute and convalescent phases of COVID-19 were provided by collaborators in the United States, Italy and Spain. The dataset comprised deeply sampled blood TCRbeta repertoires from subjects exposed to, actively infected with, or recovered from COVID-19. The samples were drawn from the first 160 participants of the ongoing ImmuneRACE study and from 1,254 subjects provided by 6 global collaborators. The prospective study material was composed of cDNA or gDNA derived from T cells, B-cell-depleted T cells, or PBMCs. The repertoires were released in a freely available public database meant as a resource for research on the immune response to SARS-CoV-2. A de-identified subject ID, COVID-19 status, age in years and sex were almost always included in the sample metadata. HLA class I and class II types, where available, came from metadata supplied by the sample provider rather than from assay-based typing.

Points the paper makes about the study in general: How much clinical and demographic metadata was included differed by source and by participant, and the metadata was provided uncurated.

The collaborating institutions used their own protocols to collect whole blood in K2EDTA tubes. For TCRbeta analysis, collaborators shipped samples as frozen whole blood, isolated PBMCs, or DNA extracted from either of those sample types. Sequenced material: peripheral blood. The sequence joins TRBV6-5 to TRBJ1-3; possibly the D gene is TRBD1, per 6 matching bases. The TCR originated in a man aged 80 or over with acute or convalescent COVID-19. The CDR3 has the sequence CASRPGTSSGNTIYF. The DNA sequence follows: TGTGCCAGCAGACCCGGGACAAGCTCTGGAAACACCATATATTTT.